The source of this T cell receptor beta chain is a study of beta chain features in type 1 diabetes. Study outcomes and limitations: Insertion counts at VDJ junctions were lower in type 1 diabetes patients, who also showed more deletions there.

The authors obtained over 95% purity in all sorted populations. With respect to this clone: Antigen specificity is unknown. Other DNA sequences within the sample encode an identical CDR3.

The study reverse transcribed the entire isolated RNA, so it sequenced expressed TCRB transcripts. Profiled with immunoSEQ multiplex PCR; TCRdb holds only in-frame clones, not every one. The data contain fewer than 250,000 clones, around 68% of them singletons. Material: naive CD4+ T cells from blood. The clonotype originates from a man aged 25 to 45 in good health.

Here the CDR3 reads CAWSVSGANVLTF. In nucleotides, the CDR3 is TGTGCCTGGAGTGTATCTGGGGCCAACGTCCTGACTTTC. The chain recombines TRBV30 with TRBJ2-6; D is undetermined. The germline V gene encodes CDR1 GTSNPN and CDR2 SVGIG (reference sequence). There are 13 residues in the CDR3. The V end was cut by 0 bases, the J end by 1 base, with 1 base between.